These 16 T cell receptor beta chains came from one sample sequenced in a study of monozygotic twins with inflammatory bowel disease. TCRdb re-called the 5' RACE reads and catalogs CDR3 proteins one per entry, DNA excluded. The sample includes approximately 400,000 distinct CDR3 sequences. The material sequenced was blood. All receptors come from a human donor with ulcerative colitis or Crohn's disease, or a healthy co-twin of an affected twin (not recorded which).

The V gene is TRBV4-1, the J gene TRBJ1-1; TCRdb picks TRBD1, but there is no DNA to check that call. Per germline, CDR1 MGHRA and CDR2 YSYEKL. This CDR3 region has 15 residues. The CDR3 reads CASSPGRGLNTEAFF.

The genes are TRBV9 and TRBJ2-3. Germline-derived CDR1 and CDR2 are SGDLS and YYNGEE. The CDR3 is made up of 14 amino acids. This CDR3 reads CASSPMVGTDTQYF.

The chain joins TRBV20-1 to TRBJ2-3; TCRdb returns TRBD2, unconfirmable since there is no DNA. The CDR3 is 16 residues long. From germline, CDR1 is DFQATT and CDR2 SNEGSKA (reference sequence). CDR3 amino acids: CSAKRGGRRNTDTQYF.

V gene TRBV7-2 combines with J gene TRBJ1-2; TCRdb lists TRBD1, though no DNA is available to test this call. This CDR3 has 15 amino acids. Germline values: CDR1 SGHTA, CDR2 FQGNSA. The CDR3 spells CASSLSPTGNYGYTF.

The genes are TRBV12-3 or TRBV12-4 and TRBJ2-1; as DNA is missing, the TRBD1 call by TCRdb cannot be tested. This CDR3 is built from 14 residues. The CDR3 sequence: CASSLTGSPREQFF.

CDR3 residues: CSAVRPQGGDDTQYF. The rearrangement links TRBV20-1 to TRBJ2-3; TCRdb picks TRBD1, but there is no DNA to check that call. Germline V gene lookup returns CDR1 DFQATT and CDR2 SNEGSKA (reference sequence). The CDR3 extends over 15 amino acids.

The chain uses TRBV19 and TRBJ2-1; the TRBD1 assignment by TCRdb is unverifiable without DNA. Germline V gene sequence: CDR1 LNHDA, CDR2 SQIVND (reference sequence). CDR3 length: 15 amino acids. The CDR3 here is CASIGGRSSYNEQFF.

The V gene is TRBV27, the J gene TRBJ2-4; TCRdb reports TRBD2, a call that lacks DNA to check it against. The CDR3 has 15 amino acids. CDR1 is MNHEY, CDR2 SMNVEV, per germline (reference sequence). The CDR3 sequence: CASRATVLGKNIQYF.

The chain combines TRBV29-1 with TRBJ2-7; TCRdb picks TRBD2, but there is no DNA to check that call. The CDR3 runs 16 residues. Per germline, CDR1 SQVTM and CDR2 ANQGSEA. The CDR3 loop is CSVEGYSPISSYEQYF.

CDR3 amino acids: CASSEQGARYF. The rearrangement uses TRBV2 and TRBJ2-3; TCRdb picks TRBD1, but there is no DNA to check that call. Germline V gene data show CDR1 as SNHLY and CDR2 as FYNNEI. This CDR3 spans 11 amino acids.

CDR3 protein: CASREGGYNEQFF. The chain couples TRBV2 to TRBJ2-1; TCRdb proposes TRBD1, but this gene call is untestable without DNA. The CDR3 covers 13 residues. CDR1 SNHLY and CDR2 FYNNEI come from the germline V gene.

The chain has TRBV7-2 and TRBJ1-1; the TCRdb D gene call, TRBD1, has no DNA to confirm it. Germline lookup yields CDR1 SGHTA and CDR2 FQGNSA. The CDR3 runs 15 residues. The CDR3 protein is CASSLAGTGNTEAFF.

The genes are TRBV7-2 and TRBJ2-2. The V gene's germline CDR1 is SGHTA and CDR2 FQGNSA. CDR3 length: 14 amino acids. The CDR3 reads CASSLIFMSGELFF.

V gene TRBV3-1 combines with J gene TRBJ2-1. Germline assignment: CDR1 LGHDT and CDR2 YNNKEL (reference sequence). This CDR3 comprises 15 residues. Here the CDR3 reads CASSQRRSSYNEQFF.

The genes are TRBV5-1 and TRBJ2-5; TCRdb picks TRBD2, but there is no DNA to check that call. CDR1 SGHRS and CDR2 YFSETQ come from the germline V gene. The CDR3 extends over 14 amino acids. This CDR3 is CASSPERAQETQYF. Using reference TRBV5-1 and TRBJ2-5 for the parts outside the CDR3, the full variable domain is KAGVTQTPRYLIKTRGQQVTLSCSPISGHRSVSWYQQTPGQGLQFLFEYFSETQRNKGNFPGRFSGRQFSNSRSEMNVSTLELGDSALYLCASSPERAQETQYFGPGTRLLVL.

The chain recombines TRBV6-6 with TRBJ2-1; the TCRdb call, TRBD1, lacks DNA for checking. This CDR3 contains 14 residues. The germline V gene has CDR1 MNHNY and CDR2 SVGAGI (reference sequence). CDR3 sequence: CASSYRDRAGEQFF.